The 16 T cell receptor beta chains below were found in one sample sequenced in a study of blood T cell repertoires in COVID-19 (TCRdb year 2020). Receptors were amplified or captured by the immunoSEQ multiplex PCR assay. The clones in this table, taken by TCRdb from immuneACCESS, are in-frame only. Not every clone is retained; where verified, under half of the shortfall comes from an unresolved V gene, and the cause of the rest is unknown. This sample is represented by 20,000 to 25,000 clones; almost 85% of them were singletons. Of the sample, around 3.2% falls within the top ten clones. Material: peripheral blood. The receptors come from a man aged 35 to 55 with acute or convalescent COVID-19.

The gene calls are TRBV4-3 and TRBJ1-2, with D perhaps TRBD1 (5 bases). This CDR3 region has 14 residues. Germline values: CDR1 LGHNA, CDR2 YSLEER. With 1 base removed from V and 4 bases from J, the gap between germline ends came to 10 bases. As DNA, the CDR3 is TGCGCCAGCAGCCAAGCTCAGGGTGCCTATGGCTACACCTTC. Protein product: CASSQAQGAYGYTF.

This chain joins TRBV27 and TRBJ1-1; D uncertain. Germline V gene sequence: CDR1 MNHEY, CDR2 SMNVEV (reference sequence). V was cut by 2 bases and J by 0 bases, with 10 bases left in between. The CDR3 consists of 15 residues. The CDR3, as DNA: TGTGCCAGCAGTTTACGGGGTTTGATGAACACTGAAGCTTTCTTT. Translated, it gives CASSLRGLMNTEAFF.

CDR3: CASRDNLNYNEQFF. DNA of the CDR3: TGTGCCAGCAGAGATAACTTGAACTACAATGAGCAGTTCTTC. J is TRBJ2-1 and V is TRBV13; D is undetermined. CDR1 PRHDT and CDR2 FYEKMQ come from the germline V gene (reference sequence). V gave up 6 bases and J gave up 3 bases, with 12 bases separating them. The CDR3 contains 14 residues.

This chain joins TRBV5-4 and TRBJ2-3; D may be TRBD2 (5 bases). CDR3 length: 17 residues. The V gene lost 4 bases and the J gene lost 0 bases, with 18 bases spanning the gap. Looked up from germline, CDR1 is SGHNT and CDR2 is YYREEE (reference sequence). The DNA for the CDR3 is TGTGCCAGCAGCCCTGCGGGCAGCATCCGCAGCACAGATACGCAGTATTTT. It encodes CASSPAGSIRSTDTQYF.

The gene calls are TRBV15 and TRBJ1-4, with D maybe TRBD1 (6 bases). The CDR3 contains 16 residues. Germline V gene data show CDR1 as LNHNV and CDR2 as YYDKDF (reference sequence). The V end was cut by 0 bases, the J end by 8 bases, with 16 bases between. The CDR3 coding sequence is TGTGCCACCAGCAGAGATCTGGGGGCAATAAGAGAAAAACTGTTTTTT. Translation gives CATSRDLGAIREKLFF.

The chain joins TRBV19 to TRBJ1-2; the D gene is possibly TRBD1 (6 bases). The V end was cut by 8 bases, the J end by 8 bases, with 27 bases between. This CDR3 spans 16 amino acids. From germline, CDR1 is LNHDA and CDR2 SQIVND (reference sequence). CDR3 loop: CASRFQGRQDGGGYTF. The CDR3 DNA follows: TGTGCCAGTCGATTCCAAGGCCGACAGGACGGTGGGGGCTACACCTTC.

The J gene is TRBJ2-2, the V gene TRBV7-3, with a possible D match to TRBD2 (5 bases). CDR1 SGHTA and CDR2 FQGTGA come from the germline V gene. CDR3 size: 14 residues. V shed 5 bases and J shed 6 bases, with 13 bases lying between them. CDR3 nucleotides: TGTGCCAGCAGCCCTACTAGGGAATCCGGGGAGCTGTTTTTT. Its translation is CASSPTRESGELFF.

This chain joins TRBV19 and TRBJ2-7, with a weak D call TRBD1 (6 bases). Germline V gene lookup returns CDR1 LNHDA and CDR2 SQIVND (reference sequence). The ends were cut back, 3 bases at V and 2 bases at J, with 14 bases in the middle. CDR3 size: 15 residues. CDR3 region: CASSIQGIGTYEQYF. The DNA for the CDR3 is TGTGCCAGTAGTATTCAGGGGATCGGAACCTACGAGCAGTACTTC.

The chain joins TRBV10-3 to TRBJ1-2, with TRBD1 matching over 7 bases. Per the germline V gene, CDR1 is ENHRY and CDR2 is SYGVKD. Losses at the gene ends were 0 bases for V and 8 bases for J; bases not matched to a gene: 9. The CDR3 covers 15 residues. CDR3 region: CAISESTGNTVGYTF. CDR3 DNA: TGTGCCATCAGTGAGTCGACAGGGAATACCGTGGGCTACACCTTC.

The chain uses TRBV7-2 and TRBJ2-1, with TRBD2 identical over 9 bases. V was pared by 5 bases and J by 6 bases, with 8 bases of the junction left unmatched. CDR3 length: 15 amino acids. Germline CDR1 and CDR2: SGHTA and FQGNSA. The CDR3 nucleotides are TGTGCCAGCAGCGTCGTGGTAGCGGGAGTCAATGAGCAGTTCTTC. This gives the protein CASSVVVAGVNEQFF.

The J gene is TRBJ2-7, the V gene TRBV13; TRBD2 matches at 11 bases. Trimming at V came to 4 bases and at J to 3 bases, leaving 2 bases not matched to a gene. This CDR3 spans 14 amino acids. The germline V gene has CDR1 PRHDT and CDR2 FYEKMQ (reference sequence). The CDR3 DNA sequence: TGTGCCAGCAGCTCGACTAGCGGGAACTACGAGCAGTACTTC. Protein sequence: CASSSTSGNYEQYF. Supplemented by reference TRBV13 and TRBJ2-7, the full variable domain reads AAGVIQSPRHLIKEKRETATLKCYPIPRHDTVYWYQQGPGQDPQFLISFYEKMQSDKGSIPDRFSAQQFSDYHSELNMSSLELGDSALYFCASSSTSGNYEQYFGPGTRLTVT.

The chain employs TRBV2 and TRBJ1-2; 7 nucleotides line up with TRBD1. The CDR3 contains 14 residues. The germline V gene encodes CDR1 SNHLY and CDR2 FYNNEI. The V gene end was trimmed by 6 bases and the J gene end by 2 bases; junction bases not matched to a gene: 6. In DNA form, the CDR3 reads TGTGCCAGCAGCCTCGTGACAGGGAACTATGGCTACACCTTC. This codes for CASSLVTGNYGYTF.

The rearrangement links TRBV6-6 to TRBJ1-1, with TRBD1 identical over 9 bases. CDR3 length: 14 residues. V was pared by 7 bases and J by 4 bases, with 7 bases of the junction left unmatched. From germline, CDR1 is MNHNY and CDR2 SVGAGI (reference sequence). The CDR3 protein is CASTKGTGTTEAFF. The CDR3 DNA reads as TGTGCCAGCACCAAAGGGACAGGGACCACTGAAGCTTTCTTT.

The V gene is TRBV5-6, the J gene TRBJ2-1, with TRBD2 matching over 14 bases. This CDR3 has 19 residues. Germline assignment: CDR1 SGHDT and CDR2 YYEEEE. The junction had 16 bases not matched to a gene; V was cut back by 4 bases and J by 7 bases. The CDR3 loop is CASSPSISGTSGRRNEQFF. The CDR3 DNA follows: TGTGCCAGCAGCCCATCGATATCCGGGACTAGCGGGAGAAGGAATGAGCAGTTCTTC.

This clone was observed a few times. The chain carries TRBV6-6 and TRBJ1-3; tentatively, D is TRBD1 (6 bases). The CDR3 runs to 18 residues. Trimming pared 5 bases from V and 3 bases from J, leaving 23 bases between. The germline gives CDR1 MNHNY, CDR2 SVGAGI (reference sequence). The CDR3 DNA sequence: TGTGCCAGCAGTCTCCTGCCCACAGGGTATAGGTTTGGAAACACCATATATTTT. It codes for CASSLLPTGYRFGNTIYF.

This chain joins TRBV5-1 and TRBJ1-3; 7 bases map to TRBD1. The germline CDR1 and CDR2 sequences are SGHRS and YFSETQ. Trimming took 0 bases from V and 2 from J; bases not matched to a gene: 8. This CDR3 is 17 amino acids long. CDR3 nucleotides: TGCGCCAGCAGCTTGGAGTTGGCAGGGGGAACTGGAAACACCATATATTTT. Translating gives CASSLELAGGTGNTIYF. Full variable domain (rest looked up from reference TRBV5-1 and TRBJ1-3): KAGVTQTPRYLIKTRGQQVTLSCSPISGHRSVSWYQQTPGQGLQFLFEYFSETQRNKGNFPGRFSGRQFSNSRSEMNVSTLELGDSALYLCASSLELAGGTGNTIYFGEGSWLTVV.